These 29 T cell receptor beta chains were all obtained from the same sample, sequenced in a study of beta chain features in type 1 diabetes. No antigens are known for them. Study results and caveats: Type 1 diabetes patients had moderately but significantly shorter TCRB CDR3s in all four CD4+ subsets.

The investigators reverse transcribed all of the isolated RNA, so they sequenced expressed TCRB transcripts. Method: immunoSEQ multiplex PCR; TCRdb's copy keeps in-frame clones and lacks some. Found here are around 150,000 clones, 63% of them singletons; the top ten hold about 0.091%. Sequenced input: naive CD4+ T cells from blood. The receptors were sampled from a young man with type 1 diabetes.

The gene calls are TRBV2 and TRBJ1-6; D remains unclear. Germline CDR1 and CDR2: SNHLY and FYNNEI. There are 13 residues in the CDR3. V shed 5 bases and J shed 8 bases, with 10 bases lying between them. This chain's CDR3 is CASSLGPYSPLHF. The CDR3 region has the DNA TGTGCCAGCAGTTTAGGGCCTTATTCACCCCTCCACTTT.

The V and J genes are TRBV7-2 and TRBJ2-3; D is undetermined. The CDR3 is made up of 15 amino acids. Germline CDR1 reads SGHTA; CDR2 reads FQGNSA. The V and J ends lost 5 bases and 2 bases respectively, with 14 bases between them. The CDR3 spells CASSRTQLYTDTQYF. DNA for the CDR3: TGTGCCAGCAGCCGTACACAATTGTACACAGATACGCAGTATTTT.

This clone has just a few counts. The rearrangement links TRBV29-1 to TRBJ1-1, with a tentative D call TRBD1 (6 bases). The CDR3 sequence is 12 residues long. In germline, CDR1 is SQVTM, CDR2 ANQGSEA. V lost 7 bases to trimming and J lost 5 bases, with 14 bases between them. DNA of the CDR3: TGCAGCGCCGTGGAACAGGGTACTGAAGCTTTCTTT. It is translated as CSAVEQGTEAFF.

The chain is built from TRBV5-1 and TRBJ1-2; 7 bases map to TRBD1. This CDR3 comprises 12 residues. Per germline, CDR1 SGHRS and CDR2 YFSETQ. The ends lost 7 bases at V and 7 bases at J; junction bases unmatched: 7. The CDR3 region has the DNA TGCGCCAGCGGAACAGGGGAGGCTGGCTACACCTTC. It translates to CASGTGEAGYTF.

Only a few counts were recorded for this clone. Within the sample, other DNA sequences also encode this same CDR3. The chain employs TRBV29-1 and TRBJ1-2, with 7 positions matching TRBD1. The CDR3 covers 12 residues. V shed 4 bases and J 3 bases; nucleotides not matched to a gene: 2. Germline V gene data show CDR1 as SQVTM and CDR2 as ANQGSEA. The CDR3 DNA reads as TGCAGCGTTGCAGGGGGAGACTATGGCTACACCTTC. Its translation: CSVAGGDYGYTF.

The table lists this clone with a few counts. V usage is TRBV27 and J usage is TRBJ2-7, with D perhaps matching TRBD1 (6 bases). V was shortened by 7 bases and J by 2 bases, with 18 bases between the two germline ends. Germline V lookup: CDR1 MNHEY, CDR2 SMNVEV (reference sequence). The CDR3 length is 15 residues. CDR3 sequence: CASTPQRDNAYEQYF. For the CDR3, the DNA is TGTGCCAGCACCCCCCAAAGGGACAACGCCTACGAGCAGTACTTC.

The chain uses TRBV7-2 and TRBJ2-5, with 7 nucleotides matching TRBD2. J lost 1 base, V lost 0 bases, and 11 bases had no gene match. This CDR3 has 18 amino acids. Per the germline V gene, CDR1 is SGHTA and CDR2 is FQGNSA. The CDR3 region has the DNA TGTGCCAGCAGCTTAGCGGGGGTGGCTAGCGGTTCCCAAGAGACCCAGTACTTC. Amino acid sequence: CASSLAGVASGSQETQYF.

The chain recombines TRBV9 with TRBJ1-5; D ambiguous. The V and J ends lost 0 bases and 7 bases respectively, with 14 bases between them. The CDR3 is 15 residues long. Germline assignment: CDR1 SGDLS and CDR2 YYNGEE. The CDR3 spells CASSVGMAVNQPQHF. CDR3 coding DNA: TGTGCCAGCAGCGTAGGCATGGCCGTAAACCAGCCCCAGCATTTT.

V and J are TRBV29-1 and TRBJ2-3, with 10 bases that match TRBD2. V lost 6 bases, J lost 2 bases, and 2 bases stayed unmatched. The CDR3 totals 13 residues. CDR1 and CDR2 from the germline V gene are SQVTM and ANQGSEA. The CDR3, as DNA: TGCAGCGTCACTAGCGGGGTCACAGATACGCAGTATTTT. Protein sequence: CSVTSGVTDTQYF.

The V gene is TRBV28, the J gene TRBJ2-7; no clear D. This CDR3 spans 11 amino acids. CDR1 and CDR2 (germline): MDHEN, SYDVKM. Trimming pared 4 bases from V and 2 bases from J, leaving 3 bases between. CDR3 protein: CASSWTYEQYF. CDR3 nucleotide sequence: TGTGCCAGCAGTTGGACCTACGAGCAGTACTTC.

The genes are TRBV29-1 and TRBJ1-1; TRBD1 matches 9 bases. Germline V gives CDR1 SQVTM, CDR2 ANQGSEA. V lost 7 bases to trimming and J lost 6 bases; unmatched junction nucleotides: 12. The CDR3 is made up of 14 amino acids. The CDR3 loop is CSGIQGARRAEAFF. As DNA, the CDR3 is TGCAGCGGGATACAGGGGGCAAGGAGGGCTGAAGCTTTCTTT.

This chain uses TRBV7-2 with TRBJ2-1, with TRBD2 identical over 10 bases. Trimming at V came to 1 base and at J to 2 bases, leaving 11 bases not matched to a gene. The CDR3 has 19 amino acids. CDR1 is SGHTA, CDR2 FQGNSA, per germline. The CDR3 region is CASSLVWLAGAIPYNEQFF. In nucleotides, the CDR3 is TGTGCCAGCAGCTTAGTTTGGCTAGCGGGGGCCATCCCCTACAATGAGCAGTTCTTC.

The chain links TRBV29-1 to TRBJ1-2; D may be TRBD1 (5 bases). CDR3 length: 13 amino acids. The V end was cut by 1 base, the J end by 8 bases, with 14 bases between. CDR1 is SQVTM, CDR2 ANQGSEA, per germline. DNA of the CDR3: TGCAGCGTTGAAGGAGCAGGGAGGAGCGGCTACACCTTC. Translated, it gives CSVEGAGRSGYTF. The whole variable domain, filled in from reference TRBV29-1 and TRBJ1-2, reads SAVISQKPSRDICQRGTSLTIQCQVDSQVTMMFWYRQQPGQSLTLIATANQGSEATYESGFVIDKFPISRPNLTFSTLTVSNMSPEDSSIYLCSVEGAGRSGYTFGSGTRLTVV.

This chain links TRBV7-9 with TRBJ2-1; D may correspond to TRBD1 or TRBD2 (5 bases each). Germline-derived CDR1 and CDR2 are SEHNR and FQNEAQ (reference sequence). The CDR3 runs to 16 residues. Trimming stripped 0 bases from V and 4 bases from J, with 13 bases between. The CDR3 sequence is CASSLAGDLSYNEQFF. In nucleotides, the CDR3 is TGTGCCAGCAGCTTAGCGGGGGACCTATCTTACAATGAGCAGTTCTTC.

CDR3 in DNA: TGTGCCAGCAGTTACTTCACCAGACAGAATTCACCCCTCCACTTT. Amino acids: CASSYFTRQNSPLHF. The genes are TRBV6-6 and TRBJ1-6; weak D call: TRBD1 (5 bases). V was clipped by 1 base and J by 7 bases, with 11 bases between them. Germline V gives CDR1 MNHNY, CDR2 SVGAGI (reference sequence). There are 15 residues in the CDR3.

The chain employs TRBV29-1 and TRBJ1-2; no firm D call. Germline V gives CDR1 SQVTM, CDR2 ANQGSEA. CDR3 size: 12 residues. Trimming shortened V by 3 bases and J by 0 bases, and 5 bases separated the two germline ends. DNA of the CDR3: TGCAGCGTTGAGTCGACTAACTATGGCTACACCTTC. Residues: CSVESTNYGYTF.

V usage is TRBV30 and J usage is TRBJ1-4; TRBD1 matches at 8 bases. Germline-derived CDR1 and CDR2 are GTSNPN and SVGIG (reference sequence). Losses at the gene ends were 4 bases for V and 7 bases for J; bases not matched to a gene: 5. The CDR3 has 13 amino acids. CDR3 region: CAWTGGAGEKLFF. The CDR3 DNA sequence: TGTGCCTGGACAGGGGGCGCTGGTGAAAAACTGTTTTTT.

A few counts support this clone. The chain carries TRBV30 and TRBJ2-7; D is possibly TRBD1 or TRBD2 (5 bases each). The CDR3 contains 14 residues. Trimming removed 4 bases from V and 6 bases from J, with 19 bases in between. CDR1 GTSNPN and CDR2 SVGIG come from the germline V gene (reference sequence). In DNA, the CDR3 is TGTGCCTGGACTAGGGACCCGCCAAGGTCCGAGCAGTACTTC. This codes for CAWTRDPPRSEQYF.

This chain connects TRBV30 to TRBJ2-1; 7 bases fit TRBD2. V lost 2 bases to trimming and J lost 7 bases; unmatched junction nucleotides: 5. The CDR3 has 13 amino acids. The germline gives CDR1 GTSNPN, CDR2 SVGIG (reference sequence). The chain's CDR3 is CAWSHMGGNEQFF. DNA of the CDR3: TGTGCCTGGAGTCACATGGGAGGGAATGAGCAGTTCTTC.

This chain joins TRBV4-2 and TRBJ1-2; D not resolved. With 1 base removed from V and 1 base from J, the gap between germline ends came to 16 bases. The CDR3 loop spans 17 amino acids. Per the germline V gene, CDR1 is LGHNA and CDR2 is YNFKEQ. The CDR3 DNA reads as TGTGCCAGCAGCCAAGTCCAACAGCAGCTTGGTAACTATGGCTACACCTTC. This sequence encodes CASSQVQQQLGNYGYTF.

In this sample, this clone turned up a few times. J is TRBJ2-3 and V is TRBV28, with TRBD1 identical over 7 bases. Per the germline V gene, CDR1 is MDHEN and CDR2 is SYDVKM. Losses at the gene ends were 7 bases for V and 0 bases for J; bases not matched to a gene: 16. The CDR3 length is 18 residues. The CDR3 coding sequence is TGTGCCAGCACCTCGACAGGGATACAAGCATCGAGCACAGATACGCAGTATTTT. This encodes CASTSTGIQASSTDTQYF.

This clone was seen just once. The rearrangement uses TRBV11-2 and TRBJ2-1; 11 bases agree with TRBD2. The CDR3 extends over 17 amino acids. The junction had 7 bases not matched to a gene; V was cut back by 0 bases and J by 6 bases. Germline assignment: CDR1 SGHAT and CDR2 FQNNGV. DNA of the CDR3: TGTGCCAGCAGCTTAGATTCTAGCGGGGGGATAAGCAATGAGCAGTTCTTC. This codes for CASSLDSSGGISNEQFF.

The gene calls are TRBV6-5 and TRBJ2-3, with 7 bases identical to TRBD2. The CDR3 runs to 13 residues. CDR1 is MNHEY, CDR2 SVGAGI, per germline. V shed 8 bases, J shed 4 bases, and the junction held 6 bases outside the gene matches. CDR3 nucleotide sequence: TGTGCCAGCGACGGCGGGAGCGCAGATACGCAGTATTTT. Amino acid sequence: CASDGGSADTQYF.

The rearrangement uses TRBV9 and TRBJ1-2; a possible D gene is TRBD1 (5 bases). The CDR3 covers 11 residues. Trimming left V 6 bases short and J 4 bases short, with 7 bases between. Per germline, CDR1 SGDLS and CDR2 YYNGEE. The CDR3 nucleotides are TGTGCCAGCATCGGGGGCTATGGCTACACCTTC. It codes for CASIGGYGYTF.

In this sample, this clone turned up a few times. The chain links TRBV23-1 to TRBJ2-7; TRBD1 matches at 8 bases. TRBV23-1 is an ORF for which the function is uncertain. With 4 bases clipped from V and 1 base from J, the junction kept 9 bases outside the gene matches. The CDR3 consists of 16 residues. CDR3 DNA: TGCGCCAGCAGTCCACCGGGGACAGGAGATTCCTACGAGCAGTACTTC. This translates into CASSPPGTGDSYEQYF.

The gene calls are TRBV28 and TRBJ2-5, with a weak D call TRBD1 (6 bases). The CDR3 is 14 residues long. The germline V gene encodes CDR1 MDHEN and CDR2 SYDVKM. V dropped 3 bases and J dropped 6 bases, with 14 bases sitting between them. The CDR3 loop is CASSLSRGFKTQYF. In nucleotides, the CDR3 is TGTGCCAGCAGTTTGTCCAGGGGTTTTAAGACCCAGTACTTC.

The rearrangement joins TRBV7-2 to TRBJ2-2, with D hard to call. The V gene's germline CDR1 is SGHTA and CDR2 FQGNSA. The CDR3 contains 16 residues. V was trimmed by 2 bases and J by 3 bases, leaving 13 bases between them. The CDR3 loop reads CASSLFSGLDTGELFF. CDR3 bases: TGTGCCAGCAGCTTATTTAGTGGGTTGGACACCGGGGAGCTGTTTTTT.

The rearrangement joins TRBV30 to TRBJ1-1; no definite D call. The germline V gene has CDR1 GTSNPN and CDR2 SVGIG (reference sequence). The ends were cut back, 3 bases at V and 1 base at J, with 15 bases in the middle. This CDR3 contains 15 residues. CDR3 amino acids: CAWRFGIGSNTEAFF. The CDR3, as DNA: TGTGCCTGGAGATTTGGTATAGGGTCGAACACTGAAGCTTTCTTT.

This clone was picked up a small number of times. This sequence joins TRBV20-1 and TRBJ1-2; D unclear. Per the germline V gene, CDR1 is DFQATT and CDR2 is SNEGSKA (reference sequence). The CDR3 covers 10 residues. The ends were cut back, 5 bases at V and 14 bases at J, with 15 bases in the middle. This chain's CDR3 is CSAPPEPFTF. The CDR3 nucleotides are TGCAGTGCTCCTCCTGAGCCCTTTACCTTC.